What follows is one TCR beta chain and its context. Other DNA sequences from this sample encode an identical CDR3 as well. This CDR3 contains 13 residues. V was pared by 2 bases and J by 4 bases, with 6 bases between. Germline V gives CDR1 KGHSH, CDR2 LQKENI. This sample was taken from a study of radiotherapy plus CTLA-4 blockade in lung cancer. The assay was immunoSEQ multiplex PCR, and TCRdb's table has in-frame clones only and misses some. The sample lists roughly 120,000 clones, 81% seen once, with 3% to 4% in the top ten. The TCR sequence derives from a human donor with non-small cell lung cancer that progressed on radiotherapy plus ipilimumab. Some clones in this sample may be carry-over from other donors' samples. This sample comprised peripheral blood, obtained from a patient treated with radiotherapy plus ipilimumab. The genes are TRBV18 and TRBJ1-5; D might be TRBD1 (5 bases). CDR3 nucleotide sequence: TGTGCCAGCTCACCAGACAGTAATCAGCCCCAGCATTTT. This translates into CASSPDSNQPQHF.